This T cell receptor beta chain derives from a study of metastatic and nonmetastatic thyroid tumors. For the study at large: Repertoire comparisons spanned blood and tumor or nodule tissue from malignant and benign thyroid patients. Study conclusions and caveats: Across blood and tumor, TCR beta diversity in malignant thyroid tumors was reportedly significantly higher than in benign nodules.

There were no patients who had received any treatment before thyroid surgery. Concerning this clone itself: Its target is unknown. Compared with germline, one end of the junction differs, possibly owing to a read error.

TCRdb re-called the PCR reads through MiXCR. The profile shows about 18,000 clones, 30% to 40% of them singletons. Germline loops: CDR1 DFQATT, CDR2 SNEGSKA (reference sequence). This CDR3 has 11 residues. The J gene is TRBJ1-4, the V gene TRBV20-1, with D uncertain. The specimen sequenced was tumor tissue. The receptor was derived from a male donor with papillary thyroid cancer or a benign thyroid nodule (not recorded which). Some clones in this sample may be carry-over from other donors' samples. CDR3 bases: TGCAGTGTAAGGGCTAATGAAATACTGTTCTTT. Its translation: CSVRANEILFF.